This T cell receptor (beta chain) derives from a study of blood T cell repertoires in COVID-19. V trimming: 6 bases; J trimming: 3 bases; junction bases outside the gene matches: 11. The V gene's germline CDR1 is MNHEY and CDR2 SVGEGT. The CDR3 has 17 amino acids. Clones were sequenced by immunoSEQ multiplex PCR, and TCRdb holds only the in-frame ones, with some missing. The table shows about 140,000 clones, with around 89% occurring only once. Material for sequencing was peripheral blood. V gene TRBV6-2 or TRBV6-3 combines with J gene TRBJ2-3, with 11 nucleotides matching TRBD2. The sequence was obtained from a human donor with COVID-19, enrolled during active disease. The donor label of this sample is uncertain. This chain's CDR3 is CASSPRGSGGETDTQYF. For the CDR3, the DNA is TGTGCCAGCAGCCCCCGGGGTAGCGGGGGGGAAACAGATACGCAGTATTTT.